The T cell receptor (beta chain) under discussion was sequenced for a study of OX40 agonist ivuxolimab in advanced cancers. At the level of the study: In three patients, partial responses were observed, one with hepatocellular carcinoma and two with cutaneous melanoma.

V lost 4 bases and J lost 4; bases outside the gene matches: 6. Germline V CDR1 and CDR2: SGHRS, YFSETQ. The CDR3 length is 15 residues. Assay used: immunoSEQ multiplex PCR; TCRdb lists only in-frame clones, some missing. Among tens of thousands of clones listed, just over 90% were seen once. In its sample, this clone was seen once. The TCR sequence derives from an adult with an advanced solid tumor such as melanoma, head and neck, liver or kidney cancer. The source material was CD4+ or CD8+ T cells sorted from blood, sampled in a trial of the OX40 agonist ivuxolimab. The genes are TRBV5-1 and TRBJ2-1; 9 nucleotides agree with TRBD2. The CDR3 loop reads CASSIPSGNYNEQFF. Written as DNA, the CDR3 is TGCGCCAGCAGCATCCCTAGCGGGAATTACAATGAGCAGTTCTTC.